The source of this T cell receptor beta chain is a study of cytomegalovirus exposure and HLA in healthy donors. The donors were healthy bone marrow donors. In the PCR, 60 Vbeta and 13 Jbeta primers were used. Sequencing was performed with immunoSEQ multiplex PCR; in TCRdb, only in-frame clones are kept and a portion is missing. Here the sample spans fewer than 120,000 clones, around four fifths being singletons. General study results and limits: One variant, a missense change in DCLRE1C, was linked in a later analysis to TCR beta V- and J-gene trimming. TRBV6-2, TRBV6-3 and other indistinguishable V segments were excluded. Presence/absence results assume similar sequencing depth per donor, which may not hold.

CDR1 ENHRY and CDR2 SYGVKD come from the germline V gene. This CDR3 has 15 amino acids. Trimming removed 0 bases at V and 5 bases at J, with 10 bases between. In the case of this clone: Its antigen is undetermined.

The rearrangement links TRBV10-3 to TRBJ2-2, with D perhaps matching TRBD1 (5 bases). The TCR comes from a man aged 25-45 years in good health and CMV-seropositive. The sample taken for sequencing was PBMCs. The CDR3 loop is CAISESVGATGELFF. The DNA for the CDR3 is TGTGCCATCAGTGAGTCGGTAGGGGCGACCGGGGAGCTGTTTTTT.